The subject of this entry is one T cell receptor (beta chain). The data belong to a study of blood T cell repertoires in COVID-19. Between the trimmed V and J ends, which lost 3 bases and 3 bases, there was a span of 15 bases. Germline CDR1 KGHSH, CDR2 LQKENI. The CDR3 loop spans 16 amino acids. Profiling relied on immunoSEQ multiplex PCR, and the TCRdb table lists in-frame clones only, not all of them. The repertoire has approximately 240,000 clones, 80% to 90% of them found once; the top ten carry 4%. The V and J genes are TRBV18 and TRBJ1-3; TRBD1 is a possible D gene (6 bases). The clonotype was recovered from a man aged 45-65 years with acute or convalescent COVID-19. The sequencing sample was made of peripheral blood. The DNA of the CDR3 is TGTGCCAGCTCACCTATTGGGACACCGGGTGGAAACACCATATATTTT. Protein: CASSPIGTPGGNTIYF.